A single sample is the source of the 29 T cell receptor beta chains below, sequenced in a study of cytomegalovirus exposure and HLA in healthy donors. Primers included in the PCR were 60 Vbeta and 13 Jbeta primers. Repertoires were generated with immunoSEQ multiplex PCR, while TCRdb's copy carries only in-frame clones and drops some. The table shows about 120,000 clones, with about 80% occurring only once. Sequencing was performed on PBMCs. These TCRs come from a man aged 25 to 40 in good health and CMV-seronegative.

The genes are TRBV5-1 and TRBJ1-5; possibly TRBD1 for D (6 bases). V gave up 3 bases and J gave up 0 bases, with 7 bases separating them. The CDR3 has 14 residues. In germline, CDR1 is SGHRS, CDR2 YFSETQ. The CDR3 here is CASSWTDSNQPQHF. The CDR3 DNA follows: TGCGCCAGCAGCTGGACAGATAGCAATCAGCCCCAGCATTTT.

This clone has more than one count but fewer than ten. The V call is TRBV11-2, the J call TRBJ1-2; unclear D gene. There are 14 residues in the CDR3. The germline gives CDR1 SGHAT, CDR2 FQNNGV. Trimming pared 0 bases from V and 4 bases from J, leaving 9 bases between. The CDR3 DNA is TGTGCCAGCAGCTTAGATCTAAGAACCTATGGCTACACCTTC. It codes for CASSLDLRTYGYTF. The full variable domain, completed using reference TRBV11-2 and TRBJ1-2, is EAGVAQSPRYKIIEKRQSVAFWCNPISGHATLYWYQQILGQGPKLLIQFQNNGVVDDSQLPKDRFSAERLKGVDSTLKIQPAKLEDSAVYLCASSLDLRTYGYTFGSGTRLTVV.

The chain recombines TRBV14 with TRBJ1-6, with D unresolved. With 4 bases removed from V and 4 bases from J, the gap between germline ends came to 11 bases. The CDR3 is 15 residues long. Germline values: CDR1 SGHDN, CDR2 FVKESK. The CDR3 region is CASSRGDFYNSPLHF. CDR3 DNA: TGTGCCAGCAGCCGAGGAGATTTTTATAATTCACCCCTCCACTTT.

The rearrangement links TRBV13 to TRBJ1-5, with D possibly being TRBD1 (5 bases). Deletions cut 0 bases from V and 0 bases from J, with 9 bases between. CDR1 and CDR2 (germline): PRHDT, FYEKMQ (reference sequence). This CDR3 is 16 amino acids long. The CDR3 is CASSLGGALSNQPQHF. CDR3 bases: TGTGCCAGCAGCTTAGGAGGGGCTCTTAGCAATCAGCCCCAGCATTTT.

The chain employs TRBV5-1 and TRBJ2-5; unclear D gene. The assigned J gene may be wrong: the sequence end matches TRBJ2-7 better. Germline V lookup: CDR1 SGHRS, CDR2 YFSETQ. The CDR3 loop spans 13 amino acids. CDR3 DNA: TGCGCCAGCAGCCTCAGCATTGACTACGAGCAGTACTTC. Protein: CASSLSIDYEQYF.

The gene calls are TRBV30 and TRBJ1-2, with a weak D call TRBD1 (5 bases). Between the trimmed V and J ends, which lost 3 bases and 5 bases, there was a span of 7 bases. In germline, CDR1 is GTSNPN, CDR2 SVGIG (reference sequence). CDR3 size: 11 residues. Written as DNA, the CDR3 is TGTGCCTGGAGCGACAGTTATGGCTACACCTTC. This translates into CAWSDSYGYTF.

V gene TRBV2 combines with J gene TRBJ1-2; D is undetermined. V dropped 5 bases and J dropped 1 base, with 17 bases sitting between them. The CDR3 spans 16 residues. Per the germline V gene, CDR1 is SNHLY and CDR2 is FYNNEI. CDR3 coding DNA: TGTGCCAGCAGTAAAGGGCTCGAAACATTTAACTATGGCTACACCTTC. The encoded protein is CASSKGLETFNYGYTF. Full variable domain (outside the CDR3, taken from reference TRBV2 and TRBJ1-2): EPEVTQTPSHQVTQMGQEVILRCVPISNHLYFYWYRQILGQKVEFLVSFYNNEISEKSEIFDDQFSVERPDGSNFTLKIRSTKLEDSAMYFCASSKGLETFNYGYTFGSGTRLTVV.

The J gene is TRBJ1-3, the V gene TRBV9; no firm D call. Germline lookup yields CDR1 SGDLS and CDR2 YYNGEE. The CDR3 consists of 12 residues. V lost 2 bases and J lost 9, with 9 bases in between. The CDR3 loop is CASSVEFGTIYF. In nucleotides, the CDR3 is TGTGCCAGCAGCGTCGAGTTTGGCACCATATATTTT.

This chain links TRBV27 with TRBJ1-3; 7 bases agree with TRBD1. Per the germline V gene, CDR1 is MNHEY and CDR2 is SMNVEV (reference sequence). The CDR3 is made up of 16 amino acids. Losses at the gene ends were 7 bases for V and 8 bases for J; bases not matched to a gene: 17. CDR3 DNA: TGTGCCAGCACGTCCGTGCGGACAGGATCCTTGGACACCATATATTTT. Translated, it gives CASTSVRTGSLDTIYF.

The J gene is TRBJ2-3, the V gene TRBV4-2, with a weak D call TRBD2 (6 bases). The CDR3 is 13 residues long. Trimming took 1 base from V and 5 from J, leaving 7 bases between them. Germline CDR1 is LGHNA and CDR2 is YNFKEQ. The chain's CDR3 is CASSQAEGDTQYF. The CDR3 coding sequence is TGTGCCAGCAGCCAAGCGGAGGGAGATACGCAGTATTTT.

V gene TRBV7-9 combines with J gene TRBJ2-7; TRBD2 matches 7 bases. The CDR3 length is 15 residues. The germline V gene encodes CDR1 SEHNR and CDR2 FQNEAQ (reference sequence). Unmatched junction bases numbered 10, after V lost 3 bases and J lost 5 bases. The CDR3 nucleotides read TGTGCCAGCAGCTTTGTGAAAGCGGGGACTGACGAGCAGTACTTC. As protein: CASSFVKAGTDEQYF.

This rearrangement joins TRBV5-6 to TRBJ2-2; 8 bases align to TRBD1. The CDR3 is 14 amino acids. Per germline, CDR1 SGHDT and CDR2 YYEEEE. The ends lost 4 bases at V and 4 bases at J; junction bases unmatched: 3. CDR3 amino acids: CASSRQGTTGELFF. In nucleotides, the CDR3 is TGTGCCAGCAGCCGACAGGGGACCACCGGGGAGCTGTTTTTT.

The rearrangement links TRBV7-3 to TRBJ1-2; 11 bases match TRBD1. V lost 5 bases to trimming and J lost 7 bases; unmatched junction nucleotides: 12. The CDR3 has 16 residues. Germline V gene data show CDR1 as SGHTA and CDR2 as FQGTGA. CDR3 DNA sequence: TGTGCCAGCAGCCCCGGACAGGGGGCATTTGAGAGTGGCTACACCTTC. This codes for CASSPGQGAFESGYTF.

This clone was seen once. This sequence joins TRBV7-2 and TRBJ2-7; tentative D call: TRBD1 (5 bases). Germline-derived CDR1 and CDR2 are SGHTA and FQGNSA. The CDR3 is 16 amino acids. The ends were cut back, 0 bases at V and 0 bases at J, with 12 bases in the middle. For the CDR3, the DNA is TGTGCCAGCAGCTTAGCGGCACAGGTGATCTCCTACGAGCAGTACTTC. Its protein is CASSLAAQVISYEQYF.

This sequence joins TRBV4-3 and TRBJ1-1; perhaps TRBD1 as D (5 bases). CDR3 length: 17 amino acids. The germline gives CDR1 LGHNA, CDR2 YSLEER. The V end was cut by 1 base, the J end by 6 bases, with 21 bases between. The CDR3 DNA follows: TGCGCCAGCAGCCAAGTTGCGGGGGGAAGTAGACCGCCTGAAGCTTTCTTT. This gives the protein CASSQVAGGSRPPEAFF.

The chain employs TRBV10-3 and TRBJ1-1; D is perhaps TRBD1 (5 bases). Per the germline V gene, CDR1 is ENHRY and CDR2 is SYGVKD. This CDR3 region has 14 residues. V was shortened by 8 bases and J by 2 bases, with 15 bases between the two germline ends. CDR3 sequence: CAIQTSTVNTEAFF. For the CDR3, the DNA is TGTGCCATCCAAACATCGACAGTTAACACTGAAGCTTTCTTT.

V is TRBV28 and J is TRBJ2-7; 8 nucleotides agree with TRBD2. Looked up from germline, CDR1 is MDHEN and CDR2 is SYDVKM. This CDR3 has 15 residues. V dropped 8 bases and J dropped 1; count of bases not matched to a gene: 10. This CDR3 is CASLDSGALSYEQYF. The CDR3 coding sequence is TGTGCCAGCTTAGATAGCGGGGCCCTTTCCTACGAGCAGTACTTC.

This clone turned up a few times. The CDR3 is CASRPRTGLREQYF. CDR3 nucleotides: TGTGCCAGCAGGCCGCGGACAGGGCTGCGCGAGCAGTACTTC. V gene TRBV27 combines with J gene TRBJ2-7; 8 nucleotides agree with TRBD1. The V and J ends lost 6 bases and 6 bases, in that order; junction bases with no gene match: 10. CDR1 is MNHEY and CDR2 is SMNVEV in the germline V gene (reference sequence). The CDR3 is 14 amino acids.

The gene calls are TRBV19 and TRBJ2-7; a weak D match, TRBD1 (5 bases). CDR3 length equals 14 residues. Germline V gene sequence: CDR1 LNHDA, CDR2 SQIVND (reference sequence). With 4 bases removed from V and 0 bases from J, the gap between germline ends came to 10 bases. The CDR3 reads CASSKTTVSYEQYF. Written as DNA, the CDR3 is TGTGCCAGTAGTAAGACGACAGTCTCCTACGAGCAGTACTTC.

The V call is TRBV28, the J call TRBJ2-1, with 9 bases that match TRBD2. The CDR3 contains 16 residues. In germline, CDR1 is MDHEN, CDR2 SYDVKM. Trimming at V came to 7 bases and at J to 0 bases, leaving 7 bases not matched to a gene. The DNA of the CDR3 is TGTGCCAGCACATTGCTAGCGGGAAGCTCCTACAATGAGCAGTTCTTC. Amino acids: CASTLLAGSSYNEQFF.

The CDR3 region is CATSRVGRQGSYEQYF. The CDR3, as DNA: TGTGCCACCAGCAGAGTGGGGAGGCAGGGCTCCTACGAGCAGTACTTC. The chain has TRBV15 and TRBJ2-7; D perhaps matches TRBD2 (6 bases). Germline V CDR1 and CDR2: LNHNV, YYDKDF (reference sequence). Trimming stripped 1 base from V and 0 bases from J, with 13 bases between. This CDR3 contains 16 residues.

The chain combines TRBV13 with TRBJ2-1, with a possible D match to TRBD2 (6 bases). The CDR3 covers 15 residues. With 1 base removed from V and 8 bases from J, the gap between germline ends came to 15 bases. Germline V CDR1 and CDR2: PRHDT, FYEKMQ (reference sequence). This CDR3 reads CASSLVGGEAHEQFF. The CDR3 DNA reads TGTGCCAGCAGCTTAGTTGGCGGGGAGGCGCATGAGCAGTTCTTC. Full variable domain (outside the CDR3, taken from reference TRBV13 and TRBJ2-1): AAGVIQSPRHLIKEKRETATLKCYPIPRHDTVYWYQQGPGQDPQFLISFYEKMQSDKGSIPDRFSAQQFSDYHSELNMSSLELGDSALYFCASSLVGGEAHEQFFGPGTRLTVL.

This clone was recorded a few times. The V and J genes are TRBV5-1 and TRBJ2-1, with unresolved D. CDR3 size: 13 residues. V was cut by 0 bases and J by 6 bases, with 7 bases left in between. CDR1 SGHRS and CDR2 YFSETQ come from the germline V gene. The CDR3 nucleotides read TGCGCCAGCAGCTTGGGCCCGGGCAATGAGCAGTTCTTC. Its translation: CASSLGPGNEQFF.

The chain has TRBV29-1 and TRBJ2-2; D not certain. CDR3 length equals 11 residues. Per the germline V gene, CDR1 is SQVTM and CDR2 is ANQGSEA. The V end lost 6 bases, the J end lost 7 bases, and 9 bases lay between the germline ends. In nucleotides, the CDR3 is TGCAGCGTGAGGCCAGACGGGGAGCTGTTTTTT. Its protein is CSVRPDGELFF.

The chain is built from TRBV14 and TRBJ2-7, with D possibly matching TRBD1 (6 bases). The ends were cut back, 3 bases at V and 0 bases at J, with 15 bases in the middle. Germline-derived CDR1 and CDR2 are SGHDN and FVKESK. This CDR3 is 16 amino acids long. CDR3 amino acids: CASSQGAWGVSYEQYF. The CDR3 region has the DNA TGTGCCAGCAGCCAGGGGGCCTGGGGAGTCTCCTACGAGCAGTACTTC.

The rearrangement uses TRBV5-4 and TRBJ2-1; 11 bases fit TRBD2. The germline V gene has CDR1 SGHNT and CDR2 YYREEE (reference sequence). The CDR3 has 16 residues. The junction had 12 bases not matched to a gene; V was cut back by 4 bases and J by 9 bases. The chain's CDR3 is CASSPLAGGQRGEQFF. The CDR3 DNA follows: TGTGCCAGCAGCCCCTTAGCGGGGGGGCAAAGGGGTGAGCAGTTCTTC. Supplemented by reference TRBV5-4 and TRBJ2-1, the full variable domain reads ETGVTQSPTHLIKTRGQQVTLRCSSQSGHNTVSWYQQALGQGPQFIFQYYREEENGRGNFPPRFSGLQFPNYSSELNVNALELDDSALYLCASSPLAGGQRGEQFFGPGTRLTVL.

This clone was seen more than once but under ten times. The rearrangement links TRBV27 to TRBJ1-2; possibly TRBD1 for D (6 bases). Looked up from germline, CDR1 is MNHEY and CDR2 is SMNVEV (reference sequence). This CDR3 is built from 13 residues. V shed 6 bases and J shed 1 base, with 9 bases lying between them. CDR3 protein: CASRRTVNYGYTF. The DNA of the CDR3 is TGTGCCAGCAGACGGACAGTTAACTATGGCTACACCTTC.

The rearrangement links TRBV6-5 to TRBJ2-5; tentatively, D is TRBD1 (6 bases). Germline-derived CDR1 and CDR2 are MNHEY and SVGAGI. The CDR3 length is 14 residues. V was pared by 6 bases and J by 0 bases, with 11 bases between. The CDR3 here is CASRTQGNQETQYF. The CDR3, as DNA: TGTGCCAGCAGAACACAGGGAAACCAAGAGACCCAGTACTTC.

The V call is TRBV7-2, the J call TRBJ1-5, with unresolved D. Germline V gene data show CDR1 as SGHTA and CDR2 as FQGNSA. With 1 base removed from V and 4 bases from J, the gap between germline ends came to 8 bases. The CDR3 totals 14 residues. The CDR3 protein is CASSLEDWNQPQHF. In nucleotides, the CDR3 is TGTGCCAGCAGCTTAGAGGACTGGAATCAGCCCCAGCATTTT.